This TCR beta chain is from a study of Graves' ophthalmopathy and Graves' hyperthyroidism. Findings and caveats of the study: This model predicted ophthalmopathy progression (sensitivity roughly 71%, specificity about 73%).

The sequenced template was RNA, covering the TCR beta CDR3 region. The workflow started with a first-round RT-PCR run with HTBI primers and then moved on to a second-round multiplex PCR. TCRdb processed the multiplex PCR reads anew with MiXCR; each CDR3 protein has one entry. The sample has around 670,000 distinct CDR3 sequences; roughly 40% are singletons. This clonotype was observed a handful of times. Antigen specificity is unknown. Every ophthalmopathy donor presented moderate-to-severe activity, CAS ≥3, NOSPECS ≥4 and duration under 3 months. Sequenced: peripheral blood. This sequence was found in an adult man with Graves' ophthalmopathy.

DNA for the CDR3: TGTGCCAGCAGCCCCAGTGGATCGGGCGAGCAGTACTTC. Amino acid sequence: CASSPSGSGEQYF. The rearrangement uses TRBV5-5 and TRBJ2-7; D call uncertain. Germline V gene sequence: CDR1 SGHKS, CDR2 YYEKEE (reference sequence). The CDR3 extends over 13 amino acids. Trimming removed 4 bases from V and 6 bases from J, with 14 bases in between.